A selection of T cell receptor beta chains follows, all from one sample in a study of T cells in Graves' hyperthyroidism and ophthalmopathy. TCRdb processed the multiplex PCR reads anew with MiXCR; each CDR3 protein has one entry. The sample lists some 650,000 distinct CDR3 sequences; roughly 15% were seen once. Source material: blood. These receptors originate from a middle-aged woman with Graves' ophthalmopathy. Each CDR3 is given with its conserved first and last residue. Each record gives: CDR3 DNA, CDR3 protein, D gene, V gene, clone size, J gene. A D gene is named only where the DNA matches it firmly. The size of a clone is reported for some rows only, either as once, few or many, or as a class for expanded clones.

TGTGCCAGCAGCACCGACAGGGACCTCTCCAATGAGCAGTTCTTC | CASSTDRDLSNEQFF | TRBD1 | TRBV5-6 | many | TRBJ2-1
TGTGCCACCCTTCACGGGGGAGAGAATTCACCCCTCCACTTT | CATLHGGENSPLHF | NA | TRBV28 | few | TRBJ1-6
TGCAGTGCTAGAAAGGCTGACTACGAGCAGTACTTC | CSARKADYEQYF | NA | TRBV20-1 | few | TRBJ2-7
TGTGCCAGCAGTGAAGTCCGTAACACTGAAGCTTTCTTT | CASSEVRNTEAFF | NA | TRBV2 | many | TRBJ1-1
TGCAGTGCCGCAGGGGTCATGAACACTGAAGCTTTCTTT | CSAAGVMNTEAFF | NA | TRBV20-1 | few | TRBJ1-1
TGTGCCAGCAGCAAAGGGGGAAACACCATATATTTT | CASSKGGNTIYF | NA | TRBV2 | NA | TRBJ1-3
TGTGCCAGCTCACGCCCCGGGGCACCTTCGTACAATGAGCAGTTCTTC | CASSRPGAPSYNEQFF | NA | TRBV18 | few | TRBJ2-1
TGTGCCAGCAGTTCCCTAGGCGGGGAGCAGTACTTC | CASSSLGGEQYF | NA | TRBV6-2/TRBV6-3 | many | TRBJ2-7
TGTGCCAGCAGCTTGATGGGGGCTGATGAAAAACTGTTTTTT | CASSLMGADEKLFF | NA | TRBV5-5 | NA | TRBJ1-4
TGTGCCAGTTCCATCCGGGGCGATGGCTACACCTTC | CASSIRGDGYTF | NA | TRBV19 | NA | TRBJ1-2
TGTGCCAGCAGTCTTCAGACAGGGGTCCGAGACTATCCCTACAATGAGCAGTTCTTC | CASSLQTGVRDYPYNEQFF | TRBD1 | TRBV28 | NA | TRBJ2-1
TGTGCCAGCAGCCAAGGCCACCTATTCAACACTGAAGCTTTCTTT | CASSQGHLFNTEAFF | NA | TRBV11-2 | many | TRBJ1-1
TGTGCCAGCAGCCAAGTTGCTAGCGGGGGTTTGCGTGGGGAGACCCAGTACTTC | CASSQVASGGLRGETQYF | TRBD2 | TRBV3-1 | many | TRBJ2-5
TGCAGTGCAGAATGGGGAGATGAGGATACGCAGTATTTT | CSAEWGDEDTQYF | NA | TRBV20-1 | many | TRBJ2-3
TGCAGTGCTAGAGATATTTCGACAGGCAAAGACGAGCAGTACTTC | CSARDISTGKDEQYF | NA | TRBV20-1 | NA | TRBJ2-7
TGCGCCAGCAGCCAAGCAATCGTGGGCCTTCGGGCCAATGAGCAGTTCTTC | CASSQAIVGLRANEQFF | NA | TRBV4-1 | NA | TRBJ2-1
TGCAGCGGAGGCAGGGGGCAAACAGATACGCAGTATTTT | CSGGRGQTDTQYF | TRBD1 | TRBV29-1 | many | TRBJ2-3
TGTGCCAGCAGCTTATCCCGGAGCAATGAGCAGTTCTTC | CASSLSRSNEQFF | NA | TRBV7-3 | many | TRBJ2-1
TGTGCCAGCTCACCACTGGGGGCTGCCAAAAACATTCAGTACTTC | CASSPLGAAKNIQYF | NA | TRBV18 | few | TRBJ2-4
TGTGCCAGCAGTTCTGCGCGGGCCGGGGGCACAGATACGCAGTATTTT | CASSSARAGGTDTQYF | NA | TRBV6-2/TRBV6-3 | NA | TRBJ2-3
TGTGCCAGCAGCCGGGAGGGGGGGCCCTACTACAATGAGCAGTTCTTC | CASSREGGPYYNEQFF | TRBD2 | TRBV9 | few | TRBJ2-1
TGTGCCAGCACCGGAGATTCCTTGGTGGGCTACACCTTC | CASTGDSLVGYTF | NA | TRBV7-9 | many | TRBJ1-2
TGTGCCAGCAGTTTTAGTGGTAAAGATACGCAGTATTTT | CASSFSGKDTQYF | NA | TRBV12-3/TRBV12-4 | many | TRBJ2-3
TGTGCCAGCAGTTCATGGGAAAAAGAGACCCAGTACTTC | CASSSWEKETQYF | NA | TRBV12-3/TRBV12-4 | few | TRBJ2-5
TGTGCCAGCAGCGGGGGCAAATGGAACACTGAAGCTTTCTTT | CASSGGKWNTEAFF | NA | TRBV9 | few | TRBJ1-1
TGCGCCAGCAGCTTGGGAGGAGTCGGGGGGCACTATGAGCAGTTCTTC | CASSLGGVGGHYEQFF | NA | TRBV5-1 | many | TRBJ2-1
TGTGCCAGCAGTTTTTACAGGGGCGAGGGCAACGAGCAGTACTTC | CASSFYRGEGNEQYF | TRBD1 | TRBV12-3/TRBV12-4 | few | TRBJ2-7
TGTGCCAGCAGTCCCGGGAGGGAGGGGGCCAACGTCCTGACTTTC | CASSPGREGANVLTF | TRBD2 | TRBV28 | many | TRBJ2-6
TGTGCCAGCACCGGGGGGGACCGCCAGTACTTC | CASTGGDRQYF | TRBD2 | TRBV28 | many | TRBJ2-5
TGTGCCAGCAGTGATTCAGGGGGGCCCCACAATGAGCAGTTCTTC | CASSDSGGPHNEQFF | NA | TRBV6-4 | few | TRBJ2-1
TGTGCCAGCAGTTGGAAGGGAGGGCATTCACCCCTCCACTTT | CASSWKGGHSPLHF | NA | TRBV12-3/TRBV12-4 | NA | TRBJ1-6
TGTGCCTGGAGTACGGGAGTCGAGCAGTACTTC | CAWSTGVEQYF | NA | TRBV30 | many | TRBJ2-7
TGTGCCTGGAGGCCGATGGGTTACAATGAGCAGTTCTTC | CAWRPMGYNEQFF | NA | TRBV30 | few | TRBJ2-1
TGCAGTGCTAGTTTCCCGCCGGGCCCCGGGAGGGAGCAGTACTTC | CSASFPPGPGREQYF | TRBD2 | TRBV20-1 | many | TRBJ2-7
TGTGCCAGCAGCTGGCAGGCGGGCAGTTACAATGAGCAGTTCTTC | CASSWQAGSYNEQFF | NA | TRBV7-3 | few | TRBJ2-1
TGTGCCAGCAGTTTAATGGGGGGCAGTGATTCACCCCTCCACTTT | CASSLMGGSDSPLHF | NA | TRBV12-3/TRBV12-4 | many | TRBJ1-6
TGCAGCGGAGAGGGGGGGCGCGGTACTGAAGCTTTCTTT | CSGEGGRGTEAFF | NA | TRBV29-1 | few | TRBJ1-1